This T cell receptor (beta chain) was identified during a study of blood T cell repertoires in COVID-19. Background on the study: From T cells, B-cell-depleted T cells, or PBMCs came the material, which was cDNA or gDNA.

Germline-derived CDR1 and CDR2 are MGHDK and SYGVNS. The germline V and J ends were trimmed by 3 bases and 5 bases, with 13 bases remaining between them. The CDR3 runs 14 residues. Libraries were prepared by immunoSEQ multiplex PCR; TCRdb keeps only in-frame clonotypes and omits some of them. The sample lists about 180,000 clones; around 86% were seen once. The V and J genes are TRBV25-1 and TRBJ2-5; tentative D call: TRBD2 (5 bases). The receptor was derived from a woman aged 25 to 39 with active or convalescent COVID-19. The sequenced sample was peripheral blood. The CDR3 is CASSERVGGETQYF. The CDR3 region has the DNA TGTGCCAGCAGTGAGCGCGTGGGCGGGGAGACCCAGTACTTC.